Presented here are 26 T cell receptor beta chains from one specimen sequenced in a study of T cells in Graves' hyperthyroidism and ophthalmopathy. Amplification yielded TCR beta CDR3 regions, with RNA transcripts as the source. RT-PCR in the first round (using the HTBI primer set) targeted the TCR CDR3. TCRdb passed the multiplex PCR reads through MiXCR, listing each CDR3 protein once. The sample includes some 370,000 distinct CDR3 sequences, about 18% seen only once; the top ten take around a third. Material for sequencing was blood. The receptors derive from a woman in her twenties or thirties with Graves' hyperthyroidism that later progressed to Graves' ophthalmopathy.

The V and J genes are TRBV6-1 and TRBJ2-5; possibly TRBD1 or TRBD2 for D (5 bases each). CDR1 MNHNS and CDR2 SASEGT come from the germline V gene. There are 12 residues in the CDR3. Trimming took off 10 bases at V and 4 bases at J, with 13 bases between the two ends. In DNA, the CDR3 is TGTGCCACCGGGGCGGGCGCAGAGACCCAGTACTTC. Translated, it gives CATGAGAETQYF.

As concerns this clonotype: A much bigger clone sits one base away, suggesting this may be a read error. V is TRBV28 and J is TRBJ2-7; maybe TRBD2 (5 bases). This CDR3 has 13 residues. Between the trimmed V and J ends, which lost 5 bases and 2 bases, there was a span of 10 bases. Germline V CDR1 and CDR2: MDHEN, SYDVKM. The CDR3 sequence is CASSMIGAYEQYF. The DNA of the CDR3 is TGTGCCAGCAGTATGATCGGGGCCTACGAGCAGTACTTC.

This rearrangement joins TRBV7-9 to TRBJ1-3; unclear D gene. Looked up from germline, CDR1 is SEHNR and CDR2 is FQNEAQ (reference sequence). Trimming shortened V by 5 bases and J by 0 bases, and 8 bases separated the two germline ends. CDR3 length: 14 amino acids. The CDR3 sequence is CASSEISSGNTIYF. CDR3 nucleotides: TGTGCCAGCAGCGAAATAAGCTCTGGAAACACCATATATTTT.

This clonotype was detected ten times or more. A read error may produce the germline difference seen at one junction end. The genes are TRBV2 and TRBJ1-1, with 8 positions matching TRBD1. The length of the CDR3 is 16 residues. From germline, CDR1 is SNHLY and CDR2 FYNNEI. The CDR3 loop is CTSSGGQGLSNTEAFF. In DNA form, the CDR3 reads TGTACCAGCAGTGGTGGACAGGGACTTTCGAACACTGAAGCTTTCTTT.

The chain is built from TRBV19 and TRBJ2-2; perhaps TRBD2 as D (6 bases). Looked up from germline, CDR1 is LNHDA and CDR2 is SQIVND (reference sequence). V lost 3 bases and J 1 base, leaving 12 bases between the germline ends. CDR3 length: 16 residues. CDR3 sequence reads: CASSMGWGVNTGELFF. The CDR3 DNA reads TGTGCCAGTAGTATGGGTTGGGGGGTGAACACCGGGGAGCTGTTTTTT. Full variable domain (outside the CDR3, taken from reference TRBV19 and TRBJ2-2): DGGITQSPKYLFRKEGQNVTLSCEQNLNHDAMYWYRQDPGQGLRLIYYSQIVNDFQKGDIAEGYSVSREKKESFPLTVTSAQKNPTAFYLCASSMGWGVNTGELFFGEGSRLTVL.

A few counts support this clonotype. The chain uses TRBV5-1 and TRBJ2-7, with no clear D. Germline values: CDR1 SGHRS, CDR2 YFSETQ. Trimming took off 0 bases at V and 5 bases at J, with 12 bases between the two ends. This CDR3 comprises 14 residues. The CDR3 is CASSLEPGSDEQYF. For the CDR3, the DNA is TGCGCCAGCAGCTTGGAGCCCGGGTCCGACGAGCAGTACTTC.

This clonotype occurred many times. V gene TRBV6-1 combines with J gene TRBJ2-3, with D hard to call. Trimming removed 7 bases at V and 2 bases at J, with 10 bases between. This CDR3 is built from 13 residues. The germline gives CDR1 MNHNS, CDR2 SASEGT. Here the CDR3 DNA reads TGTGCCAGCACGGATGCTTCCACAGATACGCAGTATTTT. It codes for CASTDASTDTQYF.

The sample holds many counts of this clonotype. The V call is TRBV27, the J call TRBJ1-5, with 7 bases identical to TRBD1. The ends lost 5 bases at V and 4 bases at J; junction bases unmatched: 2. CDR1 is MNHEY, CDR2 SMNVEV, per germline (reference sequence). The CDR3 is 13 residues long. For the CDR3, the DNA is TGTGCCAGCAGTACAGGGGAAAATCAGCCCCAGCATTTT. It translates to CASSTGENQPQHF.

This chain uses TRBV7-9 with TRBJ2-5; 7 bases are shared with TRBD1. The germline gives CDR1 SEHNR, CDR2 FQNEAQ (reference sequence). CDR3 size: 15 residues. V shed 3 bases, J shed 0 bases, and the junction held 4 bases outside the gene matches. CDR3 loop: CASSFATGYQETQYF. CDR3 nucleotides: TGTGCCAGCAGCTTTGCGACAGGGTACCAAGAGACCCAGTACTTC.

This clonotype was observed at least ten times. The V and J genes are TRBV6-5 and TRBJ1-3; D remains unclear. Germline V lookup: CDR1 MNHEY, CDR2 SVGAGI. The CDR3 is 17 amino acids. Trimming removed 0 bases from V and 0 bases from J, with 12 bases in between. CDR3 bases: TGTGCCAGCAGTTACTCGGGAGGACGGAGCTCTGGAAACACCATATATTTT. This gives the protein CASSYSGGRSSGNTIYF.

This clonotype was picked up many times. The genes are TRBV10-1 and TRBJ2-7; D remains unclear. This CDR3 spans 14 amino acids. The germline gives CDR1 WNHNN, CDR2 SYGVQD (reference sequence). V lost 6 bases to trimming and J lost 7 bases, with 19 bases between them. The CDR3 protein is CASSHRTATAEQYF. In DNA form, the CDR3 reads TGCGCCAGCAGCCACCGGACCGCAACGGCGGAGCAGTACTTC.

This clonotype was detected ten times or more. V usage is TRBV27 and J usage is TRBJ2-7; D unclear. Trimming pared 6 bases from V and 3 bases from J, leaving 18 bases between. This CDR3 has 15 residues. Germline loops: CDR1 MNHEY, CDR2 SMNVEV (reference sequence). CDR3 DNA: TGTGCCAGCAGCTCGACGCTAGTGGGCCTCTACGAGCAGTACTTC. Translated: CASSSTLVGLYEQYF.

This clonotype occurred many times. This rearrangement joins TRBV10-1 to TRBJ2-1; D is possibly TRBD2 (5 bases). This CDR3 comprises 16 residues. Germline V gene sequence: CDR1 WNHNN, CDR2 SYGVQD (reference sequence). Deletions cut 4 bases from V and 1 base from J, with 14 bases between. CDR3 in DNA: TGCGCCAGCAGTGGGGATAGCGCCCGGTCCTACAATGAGCAGTTCTTC. Encoded protein: CASSGDSARSYNEQFF.

This clonotype was seen many times. The chain joins TRBV7-9 to TRBJ2-1; D remains ambiguous. The V end lost 7 bases, the J end lost 6 bases, and 16 bases lay between the germline ends. Germline CDR1 reads SEHNR; CDR2 reads FQNEAQ (reference sequence). The CDR3 contains 14 residues. The CDR3 region is CASTPVGQLNEQFF. DNA for the CDR3: TGTGCCAGCACCCCAGTCGGGCAGCTCAATGAGCAGTTCTTC.

Of note for this clonotype: Just one base apart from a much larger clone, this may be a read error. J is TRBJ2-1 and V is TRBV7-9, with 11 bases that match TRBD2. The CDR3 is 14 amino acids. Germline loops: CDR1 SEHNR, CDR2 FQNEAQ (reference sequence). The CDR3 here is CAGSEGLADNEQFF. Here the CDR3 DNA reads TGTGCCGGCAGCGAGGGACTAGCGGACAATGAGCAGTTCTTC.

Details on this clonotype: A much larger clonotype is one base distant, so this may be a read error. This sequence joins TRBV12-3 or TRBV12-4 and TRBJ1-1; D call uncertain. The CDR3 runs 12 residues. This CDR3 is CAGSLNAGEAFF. The DNA of the CDR3 is TGTGCCGGCAGTTTAAACGCGGGGGAAGCTTTCTTT.

The rearrangement uses TRBV9 and TRBJ2-3, with no clear D. The ends were cut back, 0 bases at V and 4 bases at J, with 6 bases in the middle. The germline CDR1 and CDR2 sequences are SGDLS and YYNGEE. The CDR3 covers 13 residues. The CDR3 spells CASSVGFADTQYF. The CDR3 coding sequence is TGTGCCAGCAGCGTAGGCTTCGCAGATACGCAGTATTTT.

This clonotype was recorded a few times. The CDR3 DNA reads TGTGCCAGCAGCTTCCGCAGGGGAGCCGGGGAGCTGTTTTTT. Residues: CASSFRRGAGELFF. The chain couples TRBV11-1 to TRBJ2-2; a weak D match, TRBD1 (6 bases). V was shortened by 3 bases and J by 6 bases, with 11 bases between the two germline ends. This CDR3 is built from 14 residues. The V gene's germline CDR1 is SGHAT and CDR2 FQDESV (reference sequence).

At least ten counts were recorded for this clonotype. The chain is built from TRBV18 and TRBJ1-5; 11 bases map to TRBD1. The germline gives CDR1 KGHSH, CDR2 LQKENI. Losses at the gene ends were 5 bases for V and 3 bases for J; bases not matched to a gene: 3. The CDR3 sequence is 15 residues long. DNA for the CDR3: TGTGCCAGCTCAGGACAGGGGGCGATCAATCAGCCCCAGCATTTT. It translates to CASSGQGAINQPQHF.

Of note for this clonotype: A read error is possible here, since a much larger clone lies one base away. The chain employs TRBV29-1 and TRBJ2-3, with 7 bases lining up with TRBD2. This CDR3 comprises 15 residues. CDR1 and CDR2 (germline): SQVTM, ANQGSEA. CDR3 amino acids: CSGWASGVGTDRQYF. CDR3 DNA: TGCAGCGGCTGGGCCAGCGGGGTAGGCACAGATAGGCAGTATTTT.

This clonotype showed up many times. V and J are TRBV12-3 or TRBV12-4 and TRBJ2-3; 9 bases match TRBD2. V shed 3 bases, J shed 2 bases, and the junction held 9 bases outside the gene matches. The CDR3 extends over 17 amino acids. As DNA, the CDR3 is TGTGCCAGCAGTTTGGTGTTAGCGGGAGAGAACACAGATACGCAGTATTTT. It encodes CASSLVLAGENTDTQYF.

This sequence joins TRBV20-1 and TRBJ2-3; D possibly matches TRBD1 or TRBD2 (6 bases each). Looked up from germline, CDR1 is DFQATT and CDR2 is SNEGSKA (reference sequence). This CDR3 has 11 amino acids. Trimming took off 7 bases at V and 4 bases at J, with 9 bases between the two ends. The CDR3 coding sequence is TGCAGTGGGGGGGCCCCAGATACGCAGTATTTT. This sequence encodes CSGGAPDTQYF.

This clonotype was detected many times. The rearrangement uses TRBV18 and TRBJ2-7, with 7 bases aligning to TRBD2. Germline-derived CDR1 and CDR2 are KGHSH and LQKENI. V shed 2 bases, J shed 6 bases, and the junction held 10 bases outside the gene matches. There are 15 residues in the CDR3. CDR3 bases: TGTGCCAGCTCACCAACCGGGACCCCGGGAGGCGAGCAGTACTTC. Translation gives CASSPTGTPGGEQYF.

This clonotype has a count of ten or more. This chain uses TRBV28 with TRBJ1-4; D unresolved. Germline values: CDR1 MDHEN, CDR2 SYDVKM. The CDR3 spans 12 residues. V shed 6 bases and J shed 7 bases, with 9 bases lying between them. The CDR3 region has the DNA TGTGCCAGCAGCCTAAGGACTGAAAAACTGTTTTTT. Its protein is CASSLRTEKLFF.

This clonotype has at least ten counts. The V call is TRBV19, the J call TRBJ1-1, with 7 positions matching TRBD1. CDR1 and CDR2 (germline): LNHDA, SQIVND (reference sequence). V lost 1 base and J lost 0; bases outside the gene matches: 5. The CDR3 contains 16 residues. CDR3 in DNA: TGTGCCAGTAGTATAGCTCGGGGACAGTTGAACACTGAAGCTTTCTTT. Protein sequence: CASSIARGQLNTEAFF. The entire variable domain, with the rest obtained from reference TRBV19 and TRBJ1-1, is as follows: DGGITQSPKYLFRKEGQNVTLSCEQNLNHDAMYWYRQDPGQGLRLIYYSQIVNDFQKGDIAEGYSVSREKKESFPLTVTSAQKNPTAFYLCASSIARGQLNTEAFFGQGTRLTVV.

This clonotype was seen repeatedly, ten times or more. This chain connects TRBV5-1 to TRBJ2-3; 7 nucleotides agree with TRBD1. The CDR3 runs to 13 residues. Germline assignment: CDR1 SGHRS and CDR2 YFSETQ. Trimming cost V 3 bases and J 8 bases; bases outside gene matches: 6. The CDR3 coding sequence is TGCGCCAGCAGCTACGACAGGGAAGGTACGCAGTATTTT. It encodes CASSYDREGTQYF.